Described below is a single T cell receptor (beta chain) sequence and its context. With 0 bases removed from V and 0 bases from J, the gap between germline ends came to 9 bases. Germline V gene sequence: CDR1 SGHRS, CDR2 YFSETQ. CDR3 length: 15 amino acids. This specimen comes from a study of technical replicates of blood from several donors. Using immunoSEQ multiplex PCR, the repertoire was profiled, and TCRdb retains in-frame clones only, with some absent. The sample includes some 100,000 clones, 96% of them seen just once. This receptor was identified in a human donor in good health. The sample consisted of T cells isolated from PBMCs. This chain uses TRBV5-1 with TRBJ1-1; D remains unclear. CDR3 loop: CASSLATLMNTEAFF. The CDR3 nucleotides are TGCGCCAGCAGCTTGGCCACACTAATGAACACTGAAGCTTTCTTT.